The sequence of this TCR beta chain was determined in a study of OX40 agonist ivuxolimab in advanced cancers. Sequencing was performed with immunoSEQ multiplex PCR; in TCRdb, only in-frame clones are kept and a portion is missing. The table includes approximately 70,000 clones, 90% detected once. Germline CDR1 is SGHTA and CDR2 is FQGNSA. Trimming removed 3 bases from V and 5 bases from J; junction bases left unmatched: 6. CDR3 size: 16 residues. This chain uses TRBV7-2 with TRBJ2-5, with 13 positions matching TRBD2. This material consisted of CD4+ or CD8+ T cells sorted from blood, taken in a trial of the OX40 agonist ivuxolimab. This TCR came from an adult with an advanced solid tumor such as melanoma, head and neck, liver or kidney cancer. The CDR3 nucleotides read TGTGCCAGCAGCTTGGGGACTAGCGGGAATGGGGAGACCCAGTACTTC. This codes for CASSLGTSGNGETQYF.